The subject of this entry is one T cell receptor (beta chain). The data were taken from a study of T cells in tuberculosis. After thawing and overnight rest, PBMC were stained with GMM-loaded CD1B tetramer, viability dye and anti-CD3 for sorting. The lipid loaded on the CD1B tetramers was C32 glucose monomycolate from Rhodococcus equi. Clones were read by immunoSEQ multiplex PCR, and TCRdb kept only the in-frame ones, dropping some. Here the sample spans about 88,000 clones, roughly 88% being singletons. The TCR comes from an adult woman with latent tuberculosis. The sequencing sample was made of CD1b-GMM tetramer-negative cells sorted from PBMCs.

The CDR3 DNA follows: TGTGCCAGCAGTACAGGGCTCCGAGGATTTACCGGGGAGCTGTTTTTT. Encoded protein: CASSTGLRGFTGELFF. The gene calls are TRBV5-6 and TRBJ2-2, with D possibly matching TRBD1 (6 bases). From germline, CDR1 is SGHDT and CDR2 YYEEEE. There are 16 residues in the CDR3. Deletions cut 5 bases from V and 5 bases from J, with 19 bases between.